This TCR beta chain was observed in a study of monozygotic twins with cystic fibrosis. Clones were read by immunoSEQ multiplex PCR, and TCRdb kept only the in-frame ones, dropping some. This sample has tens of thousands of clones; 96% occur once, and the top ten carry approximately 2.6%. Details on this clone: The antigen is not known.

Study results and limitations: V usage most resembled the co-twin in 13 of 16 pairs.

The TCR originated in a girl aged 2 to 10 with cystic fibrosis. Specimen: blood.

Here the CDR3 reads CASSSPGQGNYNEQFF. Here the CDR3 DNA reads TGTGCCAGCAGTTCGCCGGGACAGGGGAATTACAATGAGCAGTTCTTC. The rearrangement links TRBV27 to TRBJ2-1; 10 bases line up with TRBD1. J gave up 4 bases and V 4 bases, and 7 bases lay outside the gene matches. The CDR3 loop spans 16 amino acids. Germline CDR1 reads MNHEY; CDR2 reads SMNVEV (reference sequence).